One sample yielded the 32 T cell receptor beta chains listed below, sequenced in a study of response to subunit inactivated influenza vaccine. TCRdb analysed the RT-PCR reads with MiXCR anew, one entry per CDR3 protein. The sample includes some 600,000 distinct CDR3 sequences, around 15% of them seen just once. Sequenced here: PBMCs from blood, sampled 14 to 15 days before vaccination. These receptors came from a man in his fifties who received an inactivated influenza vaccine.

This clonotype was detected many times. The gene calls are TRBV15 and TRBJ1-6; D is possibly TRBD1 (6 bases). The CDR3 extends over 14 amino acids. Trimming shortened V by 8 bases and J by 2 bases, and 10 bases separated the two germline ends. In germline, CDR1 is LNHNV, CDR2 YYDKDF (reference sequence). CDR3: CATRGATYNSPLHF. In DNA form, the CDR3 reads TGTGCCACCCGGGGGGCGACCTATAATTCACCCCTCCACTTT.

This clonotype occurred a few times. The chain links TRBV28 to TRBJ2-7, with 10 bases lining up with TRBD1. The CDR3 consists of 15 residues. CDR1 is MDHEN and CDR2 is SYDVKM in the germline V gene. J lost 2 bases, V lost 1 base, and 2 bases had no gene match. CDR3 sequence: CASSLSGTGAYEQYF. The CDR3 DNA sequence: TGTGCCAGCAGTTTATCCGGGACAGGGGCCTACGAGCAGTACTTC.

This clonotype showed up many times. The V and J genes are TRBV20-1 and TRBJ2-2; 8 nucleotides line up with TRBD2. The junction had 6 bases not matched to a gene; V was cut back by 6 bases and J by 9 bases. This CDR3 contains 12 residues. The germline V gene encodes CDR1 DFQATT and CDR2 SNEGSKA (reference sequence). This chain's CDR3 is CSANIAGRELFF. CDR3 DNA sequence: TGCAGTGCGAATATAGCGGGACGGGAGCTGTTTTTT.

This clonotype has a count of ten or more. The chain couples TRBV18 to TRBJ2-7, with 11 bases lining up with TRBD1. Germline loops: CDR1 KGHSH, CDR2 LQKENI. This CDR3 contains 14 residues. Unmatched junction bases numbered 4, after V lost 2 bases and J lost 7 bases. In DNA form, the CDR3 reads TGTGCCAGCTCACCAGGACAGGGGGCTGGTGAGCAGTACTTC. Amino acid sequence: CASSPGQGAGEQYF. The whole variable domain, filled in from reference TRBV18 and TRBJ2-7, reads NAGVMQNPRHLVRRRGQEARLRCSPMKGHSHVYWYRQLPEEGLKFMVYLQKENIIDESGMPKERFSAEFPKEGPSILRIQQVVRGDSAAYFCASSPGQGAGEQYFGPGTRLTVT.

This clonotype has a count of ten or more. The J gene is TRBJ2-7, the V gene TRBV29-1; possible D gene TRBD2, 6 bases. Germline CDR1 SQVTM, CDR2 ANQGSEA. CDR3 length: 11 amino acids. Trimming removed 3 bases at V and 6 bases at J, with 9 bases between. CDR3 bases: TGCAGCGTTGACTGGCGGGGCGAGCAGTACTTC. It encodes CSVDWRGEQYF.

The table lists this clonotype with a few counts. The J gene is TRBJ2-1, the V gene TRBV5-1; D remains unclear. The CDR3 has 15 amino acids. V lost 0 bases and J lost 0, with 7 bases in between. Per the germline V gene, CDR1 is SGHRS and CDR2 is YFSETQ. The CDR3 DNA follows: TGCGCCAGCAGCTTGGGTTCGAGCTCCTACAATGAGCAGTTCTTC. Its translation: CASSLGSSSYNEQFF.

This clonotype was counted only a few times. The V and J genes are TRBV6-2 or TRBV6-3 and TRBJ2-1, with 11 bases fitting TRBD2. CDR1 is MNHEY and CDR2 is SVGEGT in the germline V gene. There are 17 residues in the CDR3. V was clipped by 2 bases and J by 2 bases; unmatched bases: 5. As DNA, the CDR3 is TGTGCCAGCAGTTACCCGGGACTAGCGGAACCCTACAATGAGCAGTTCTTC. It translates to CASSYPGLAEPYNEQFF.

This clonotype appeared many times. The chain has TRBV12-3 or TRBV12-4 and TRBJ2-2; no definite D call. The CDR3 spans 13 residues. Trimming removed 6 bases from V and 6 bases from J, with 11 bases in between. CDR3 coding DNA: TGTGCCAGCAGCCTAACGGATCCCGGGGAGCTGTTTTTT. Protein sequence: CASSLTDPGELFF.

This clonotype occurred a few times. This chain uses TRBV5-1 with TRBJ1-4, with 7 nucleotides matching TRBD1. The CDR3 totals 15 residues. V lost 4 bases, J lost 3 bases, and 6 bases stayed unmatched. Germline loops: CDR1 SGHRS, CDR2 YFSETQ. The chain's CDR3 is CASSPGGEANEKLFF. In nucleotides, the CDR3 is TGCGCCAGCAGCCCAGGGGGGGAGGCTAATGAAAAACTGTTTTTT. Full variable domain (missing parts from reference TRBV5-1 and TRBJ1-4): KAGVTQTPRYLIKTRGQQVTLSCSPISGHRSVSWYQQTPGQGLQFLFEYFSETQRNKGNFPGRFSGRQFSNSRSEMNVSTLELGDSALYLCASSPGGEANEKLFFGSGTQLSVL.

The chain links TRBV6-5 to TRBJ2-7, with 9 positions matching TRBD2. With V trimmed by 2 bases and J by 3 bases, 5 bases remained unmatched. Germline V gene sequence: CDR1 MNHEY, CDR2 SVGAGI. This CDR3 comprises 15 residues. In DNA form, the CDR3 reads TGTGCCAGCAGTTACAATAGCGGGGGAGACTACGAGCAGTACTTC. This translates into CASSYNSGGDYEQYF.

Concerning this clonotype itself: A clone one base away is much larger, so this may be a read error. The chain carries TRBV6-2 or TRBV6-3 and TRBJ2-1; 7 bases align to TRBD2. The trim removed 1 base at V and 8 bases at J, leaving 2 bases unmatched. Per germline, CDR1 MNHEY and CDR2 SVGEGT. There are 13 residues in the CDR3. CDR3 region: CASSYWGGDEQFF. CDR3 bases: TGTGCCAGCAGTTACTGGGGGGGGGATGAGCAGTTCTTC.

The rearrangement links TRBV6-2 or TRBV6-3 to TRBJ1-2; D call uncertain. Trimming removed 2 bases at V and 8 bases at J, with 12 bases between. CDR1 is MNHEY, CDR2 SVGEGT, per germline. The CDR3 covers 13 residues. In DNA, the CDR3 is TGTGCCAGCAGTTACGAGTGGCACGGCGGCTACACCTTC. Residues: CASSYEWHGGYTF.

This clonotype was observed a few times. The chain's CDR3 is CSTRGRGAKADTQYF. Written as DNA, the CDR3 is TGCAGTACCAGAGGGAGGGGCGCAAAGGCAGATACGCAGTATTTT. This chain uses TRBV20-1 with TRBJ2-3; TRBD2 matches at 7 bases. Germline V lookup: CDR1 DFQATT, CDR2 SNEGSKA (reference sequence). This CDR3 contains 15 residues. V trimming: 8 bases; J trimming: 4 bases; junction bases outside the gene matches: 15.

The table lists this clonotype with a few counts. V and J are TRBV4-2 and TRBJ1-2, with D perhaps matching TRBD1 (6 bases). The germline V gene encodes CDR1 LGHNA and CDR2 YNFKEQ. The CDR3 sequence is 15 residues long. The germline V and J ends were trimmed by 1 base and 6 bases, with 15 bases remaining between them. Here the CDR3 reads CASSQVGAAKDGYTF. The CDR3 DNA reads as TGTGCCAGCAGCCAAGTGGGGGCCGCCAAGGATGGCTACACCTTC.

The table lists this clonotype with many counts. The rearrangement joins TRBV6-1 to TRBJ2-1, with TRBD2 matching 9 bases. The CDR3 totals 13 residues. The V gene's germline CDR1 is MNHNS and CDR2 SASEGT. The ends lost 8 bases at V and 4 bases at J; junction bases unmatched: 3. The CDR3 protein is CASGLAPYNEQFF. In nucleotides, the CDR3 is TGTGCCAGCGGACTAGCGCCTTACAATGAGCAGTTCTTC.

This chain connects TRBV2 to TRBJ2-7; possibly TRBD1 or TRBD2 for D (7 bases each). The V end lost 0 bases, the J end lost 8 bases, and 14 bases lay between the germline ends. Looked up from germline, CDR1 is SNHLY and CDR2 is FYNNEI. The CDR3 consists of 14 residues. The CDR3 is CASSEAGRGGKQYF. The CDR3, as DNA: TGTGCCAGCAGTGAAGCCGGCAGGGGGGGGAAGCAGTACTTC.

The chain employs TRBV15 and TRBJ2-1, with 10 bases identical to TRBD2. The length of the CDR3 is 17 residues. Germline V gene data show CDR1 as LNHNV and CDR2 as YYDKDF (reference sequence). Unmatched junction bases numbered 14, after V lost 5 bases and J lost 7 bases. The CDR3 reads CATSGKGRTSGGNEQFF. Here the CDR3 DNA reads TGTGCCACCAGCGGAAAAGGTCGGACTAGCGGTGGGAATGAGCAGTTCTTC.

The J gene is TRBJ1-2, the V gene TRBV28; D may be TRBD1 (5 bases). Germline CDR1 reads MDHEN; CDR2 reads SYDVKM. V lost 8 bases to trimming and J lost 4 bases, with 11 bases between them. The CDR3 sequence is 12 residues long. This chain's CDR3 is CASGGVSYGYTF. In DNA, the CDR3 is TGTGCCAGCGGGGGGGTGAGCTATGGCTACACCTTC.

This chain joins TRBV7-9 and TRBJ2-7, with 9 bases matching TRBD2. Germline V gives CDR1 SEHNR, CDR2 FQNEAQ (reference sequence). This CDR3 is 15 amino acids long. V lost 5 bases to trimming and J lost 1 base; unmatched junction nucleotides: 6. The CDR3 DNA is TGTGCCAGCAGCGCCGGGACTAGCTTTTCCTACGAGCAGTACTTC. Translation gives CASSAGTSFSYEQYF.

This chain connects TRBV28 to TRBJ2-2, with 11 bases that match TRBD2. The germline V gene has CDR1 MDHEN and CDR2 SYDVKM. Unmatched junction bases numbered 4, after V lost 3 bases and J lost 4 bases. CDR3 size: 16 residues. Written as DNA, the CDR3 is TGTGCCAGCAGTTTTAGCGGGAGGGCCGGCACCGGGGAGCTGTTTTTT. It translates to CASSFSGRAGTGELFF.

This clonotype was seen at least ten times. This chain connects TRBV7-9 to TRBJ2-1; TRBD2 is a possible D gene (5 bases). Trimming removed 4 bases at V and 5 bases at J, with 15 bases between. Germline assignment: CDR1 SEHNR and CDR2 FQNEAQ (reference sequence). The CDR3 runs to 15 residues. For the CDR3, the DNA is TGTGCCAGCAGCTACGGGATTCTGATGAACAATGAGCAGTTCTTC. Encoded protein: CASSYGILMNNEQFF.

This clonotype has ten or more counts. The J gene is TRBJ2-7, the V gene TRBV7-2, with 12 bases aligning to TRBD2. This CDR3 has 14 amino acids. Germline-derived CDR1 and CDR2 are SGHTA and FQGNSA. Trimming at V came to 5 bases and at J to 6 bases, leaving 5 bases not matched to a gene. This chain's CDR3 is CASSPGLAGREQYF. The CDR3, as DNA: TGTGCCAGCAGCCCAGGACTAGCGGGACGCGAGCAGTACTTC.

This clonotype has ten or more counts. This chain connects TRBV6-5 to TRBJ2-7, with TRBD1 matching over 7 bases. The trim removed 2 bases at V and 3 bases at J, leaving 7 bases unmatched. CDR3 size: 15 residues. Germline loops: CDR1 MNHEY, CDR2 SVGAGI. The CDR3 protein is CASSYTGDPVYEQYF. DNA of the CDR3: TGTGCCAGCAGTTACACAGGGGATCCCGTCTACGAGCAGTACTTC.

The chain carries TRBV20-1 and TRBJ2-3, with 8 bases identical to TRBD2. Trimming removed 6 bases from V and 0 bases from J; junction bases left unmatched: 5. Germline V lookup: CDR1 DFQATT, CDR2 SNEGSKA (reference sequence). The CDR3 is 14 residues long. CDR3 sequence: CSAGAGGSTDTQYF. For the CDR3, the DNA is TGCAGTGCAGGCGCGGGGGGAAGCACAGATACGCAGTATTTT.

The genes are TRBV7-2 and TRBJ2-5; the D is unclear. Trimming pared 4 bases from V and 5 bases from J, leaving 11 bases between. Germline assignment: CDR1 SGHTA and CDR2 FQGNSA. This CDR3 contains 13 residues. CDR3 region: CASSSWIGETQYF. CDR3 in DNA: TGTGCCAGCAGCTCCTGGATCGGGGAGACCCAGTACTTC.

A few counts support this clonotype. The V call is TRBV5-5, the J call TRBJ2-7; 10 bases line up with TRBD2. The V segment lost 4 bases and the J segment 0 bases; nucleotides outside the gene matches: 1. The germline V gene encodes CDR1 SGHKS and CDR2 YYEKEE (reference sequence). The CDR3 covers 14 residues. CDR3 protein: CASSGLAASYEQYF. CDR3 bases: TGTGCCAGCAGCGGACTAGCGGCCTCCTACGAGCAGTACTTC. The variable domain in full, completed from reference TRBV5-5 and TRBJ2-7, reads DAGVTQSPTHLIKTRGQQVTLRCSPISGHKSVSWYQQVLGQGPQFIFQYYEKEERGRGNFPDRFSARQFPNYSSELNVNALLLGDSALYLCASSGLAASYEQYFGPGTRLTVT.

The J gene is TRBJ1-2, the V gene TRBV28; 12 bases match TRBD1. Unmatched junction bases numbered 5, after V lost 8 bases and J lost 4 bases. The CDR3 has 14 residues. Germline CDR1 and CDR2: MDHEN and SYDVKM. The CDR3 region has the DNA TGTGCCAGCCGGGACAGGGGGCAGGTCTATGGCTACACCTTC. It codes for CASRDRGQVYGYTF.

The genes are TRBV6-1 and TRBJ2-7, with 8 bases that match TRBD1. Unmatched junction bases numbered 14, after V lost 6 bases and J lost 4 bases. Germline V gives CDR1 MNHNS, CDR2 SASEGT. This CDR3 has 16 amino acids. Here the CDR3 DNA reads TGTGCCAGCAGGCCCTTGACAGGGGCGAACGGGTACGAGCAGTACTTC. It is translated as CASRPLTGANGYEQYF.

V gene TRBV5-6 combines with J gene TRBJ2-1, with 8 bases fitting TRBD2. The V gene's germline CDR1 is SGHDT and CDR2 YYEEEE. V gave up 5 bases and J gave up 9 bases; unmatched junction bases: 16. The CDR3 is 16 amino acids. The CDR3: CASRAKRESSGGEQFF. The DNA of the CDR3 is TGTGCCAGCAGGGCTAAGCGGGAGTCGAGTGGGGGTGAGCAGTTCTTC.

V gene TRBV4-1 combines with J gene TRBJ1-5; D gene unclear. V was cut by 1 base and J by 7 bases, with 5 bases left in between. The CDR3 has 12 residues. Germline CDR1 MGHRA, CDR2 YSYEKL. This chain's CDR3 is CASSQAGQPQHF. CDR3 nucleotides: TGCGCCAGCAGCCAAGCCGGGCAGCCCCAGCATTTT.

V is TRBV19 and J is TRBJ2-7; the D gene is possibly TRBD2 (5 bases). The CDR3 length is 13 residues. V was trimmed by 7 bases and J by 0 bases, leaving 10 bases between them. The germline V gene encodes CDR1 LNHDA and CDR2 SQIVND (reference sequence). The CDR3 nucleotides are TGTGCCAGTATGGACTCTAACTCCTACGAGCAGTACTTC. Amino acids: CASMDSNSYEQYF.

This chain links TRBV12-3 or TRBV12-4 with TRBJ1-2; possibly TRBD1 for D (5 bases). The ends were cut back, 5 bases at V and 4 bases at J, with 11 bases in the middle. The CDR3 extends over 13 amino acids. The CDR3 spells CASSAGPTYGYTF. The CDR3 DNA is TGTGCCAGCAGTGCGGGACCGACCTATGGCTACACCTTC.